The source of this T cell receptor (beta chain) is a study of cytomegalovirus exposure and HLA in healthy donors. Study-wide results and limits: Highly shared variants forming one cluster were likely a sequencing artifact. On later analysis, the bulk of CMV-associated TCR beta chains appeared to be HLA-restricted. In a later analysis, TCR association rates varied by HLA locus: DRB1 most, HLA-C fewest.

PCR amplification relied on 60 Vbeta primers (plus 13 Jbeta primers). Some clones are missing from TCRdb's copy, which holds only in-frame ones; the method was immunoSEQ multiplex PCR. The data show 100,000 or so clones, with roughly three quarters seen just once and around 12% held by the top ten. This clone has a handful of counts. Its target is unknown. The sequenced sample consisted of PBMCs. The receptor was isolated from a middle-aged woman in good health and CMV-seropositive.

DNA for the CDR3: TGTGCCAGCAGCTTAGGGGGCACACCGAATGGGGAGACCCAGTACTTC. Translated, it gives CASSLGGTPNGETQYF. This sequence joins TRBV7-7 and TRBJ2-5; tentatively, D is TRBD1 (5 bases). Germline V lookup: CDR1 SSHAT, CDR2 FNYEAQ (reference sequence). The CDR3 consists of 16 residues. With 1 base removed from V and 5 bases from J, the gap between germline ends came to 17 bases. Drawing the rest from reference TRBV7-7 and TRBJ2-5, the complete variable domain is GAGVSQSPRYKVTKRGQDVTLRCDPISSHATLYWYQQALGQGPEFLTYFNYEAQPDKSGLPSDRFSAERPEGSISTLTIQRTEQRDSAMYRCASSLGGTPNGETQYFGPGTRLLVL.